This paragraph covers one T cell receptor (beta chain) sequence. Its antigen is still unknown. CDR3 length equals 13 residues. V lost 2 bases and J 5 bases, leaving 10 bases between the germline ends. Germline-derived CDR1 and CDR2 are MDHEN and SYDVKM. TCRdb keeps only in-frame clones here, not all; method: immunoSEQ multiplex PCR. In the table there are 120,000 or so clones, roughly 95% of which are singletons. This sample was taken from a study of cytomegalovirus exposure and HLA in healthy donors. Study context: The same platform was used for the 120 or so validation repertoires as for the 650 to 700 first-cohort repertoires, as reported in a later analysis.

Study-wide results and limits: Rare TCR sequences dominated, though some public TCRs recurred in many donors. Specific recognition of CMV antigens was confirmed in vitro for three chains (all CMV-associated).

The chain has TRBV28 and TRBJ2-7, with a possible D match to TRBD2 (6 bases). This receptor was taken from a man between 18 and 35 years old in good health and CMV-seronegative. Sequenced: PBMCs. CDR3 amino acids: CASSLLGGNEQYF. DNA of the CDR3: TGTGCCAGCAGTTTACTCGGCGGGAACGAGCAGTACTTC.